Reported below is one T cell receptor (beta chain). Its antigen is undetermined. V was clipped by 4 bases and J by 9 bases; unmatched bases: 7. Germline V gives CDR1 MGHRA, CDR2 YSYEKL. This CDR3 comprises 15 residues. The data derive from a study of cytomegalovirus exposure and HLA in healthy donors. Background on the study: The same platform was used for the roughly 130 validation repertoires and the approximately 670 first-cohort repertoires, a later analysis reported.

Study-wide results and limits: Altogether, 150 to 200 TCR beta chains were recorded as cytomegalovirus-associated. Diagnosis of cytomegalovirus status made by the classifier reportedly showed high specificity and sensitivity. A few CMV-associated chains were confirmed in vitro to be specific for CMV antigens.

Generated by immunoSEQ multiplex PCR, the TCRdb table keeps only in-frame clones and is missing some. Of about 110,000 clones listed, 88% are singletons. The J gene is TRBJ1-6, the V gene TRBV4-1; 9 positions match TRBD1. The sample taken for sequencing was PBMCs. The origin of this receptor is a woman aged 18-35 years in good health and CMV-seropositive. CDR3 bases: TGCGCCAGCAGCCCCGGACAGGGGAGCGGTTCACCCCTCCACTTT. Translating gives CASSPGQGSGSPLHF.